This TCR beta chain appears in the sequencing data of a study of OX40 agonist ivuxolimab in advanced cancers. Study-wide background: Ivuxolimab is a fully human IgG2 antibody that activates OX40 (CD134). Under the entry rules, prior anti-PD-1, anti-PD-L1 or anti-CTLA-4 therapy was allowed, and 40% had some.

Trimming took 2 bases from V and 2 from J, leaving 11 bases between them. This CDR3 is 15 amino acids long. The germline gives CDR1 SEHNR, CDR2 FQNEAQ (reference sequence). The method was immunoSEQ multiplex PCR; TCRdb's version includes in-frame clones alone and lacks a portion of them. Of under 45,000 clones in the sample, around 83% were seen once. To note about this clone: Its target is unknown.

Study-level results: CD8+ T cells were the subset that, on average, had more expanded clones than CD4+.

The chain recombines TRBV7-9 with TRBJ2-3; possible D gene TRBD2, 6 bases. This specimen was CD4+ or CD8+ T cells sorted from blood, taken in a trial of the OX40 agonist ivuxolimab. The receptor was derived from an adult with an advanced solid tumor such as melanoma, head and neck, liver or kidney cancer. In DNA, the CDR3 is TGTGCCAGCAGCTTAAGATCGGGAGCCACAGATACGCAGTATTTT. Amino acid sequence: CASSLRSGATDTQYF. The full variable domain, completed using reference TRBV7-9 and TRBJ2-3, is DTGVSQNPRHKITKRGQNVTFRCDPISEHNRLYWYRQTLGQGPEFLTYFQNEAQLEKSRLLSDRFSAERPKGSFSTLEIQRTEQGDSAMYLCASSLRSGATDTQYFGPGTRLTVL.